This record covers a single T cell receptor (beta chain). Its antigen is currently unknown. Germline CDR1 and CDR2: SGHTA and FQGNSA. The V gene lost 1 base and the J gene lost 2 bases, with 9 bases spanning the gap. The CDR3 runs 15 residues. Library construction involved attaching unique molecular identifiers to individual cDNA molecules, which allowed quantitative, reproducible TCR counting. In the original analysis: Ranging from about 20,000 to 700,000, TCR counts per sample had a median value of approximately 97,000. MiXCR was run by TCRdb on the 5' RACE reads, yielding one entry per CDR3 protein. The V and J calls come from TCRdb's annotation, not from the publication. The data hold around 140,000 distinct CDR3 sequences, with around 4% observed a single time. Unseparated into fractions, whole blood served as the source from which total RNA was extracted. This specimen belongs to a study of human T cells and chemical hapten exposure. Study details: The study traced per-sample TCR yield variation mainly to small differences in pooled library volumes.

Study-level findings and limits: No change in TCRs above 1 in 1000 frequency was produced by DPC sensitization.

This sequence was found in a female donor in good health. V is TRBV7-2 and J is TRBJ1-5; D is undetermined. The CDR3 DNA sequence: TGTGCCAGCAGCTTAGAAGGTATGCGCAATCAGCCCCAGCATTTT. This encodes CASSLEGMRNQPQHF.